A selection of T cell receptor beta chains follows, all from one sample in a study of CD8 T cells in ankylosing spondylitis. TCRdb reanalysed the 5' RACE reads using MiXCR and keeps one entry per CDR3 protein. The sample consists of about 240,000 distinct CDR3 sequences, over 9.5% of them appearing once. The sample taken for sequencing was blood, either unsorted or a sorted T cell fraction (not recorded which). The source is a male donor with ankylosing spondylitis or in good health (not recorded which). Both conserved end residues are trimmed from each CDR3. A D gene is named only where the DNA matches it firmly. Clone size appears in some rows only: once, few, many, or a class for an expanded clone.

CDR3aa: SVQGPNGYT
abundance: many
d_gene: NA
len: 9
v_gene: TRBV29-1

CDR3aa: AINPGNTEAF
abundance: few
d_gene: NA
len: 10
v_gene: TRBV10-3

CDR3aa: ASSQDPIYSYT
abundance: NA
d_gene: NA
len: 11
v_gene: TRBV4-1

CDR3aa: ATGGGSPGELF
abundance: NA
d_gene: NA
len: 11
v_gene: TRBV19

CDR3aa: ASSFPGRGRQLTNEKLF
abundance: NA
d_gene: NA
len: 17
v_gene: TRBV27

CDR3aa: SVDRGVYGYT
abundance: many
d_gene: TRBD1
len: 10
v_gene: TRBV29-1

CDR3aa: ASSFRRGDTQY
abundance: many
d_gene: NA
len: 11
v_gene: TRBV5-1

CDR3aa: ASSYVKSGELF
abundance: many
d_gene: NA
len: 11
v_gene: TRBV6-5

CDR3aa: ASSLSAGYSEELF
abundance: few
d_gene: NA
len: 13
v_gene: TRBV11-3

CDR3aa: ASSKALSEPWDGYT
abundance: many
d_gene: NA
len: 14
v_gene: TRBV21-1

CDR3aa: ASSLWVSMNTEAF
abundance: many
d_gene: NA
len: 13
v_gene: TRBV5-1

CDR3aa: AWSEGRGDDEQF
abundance: few
d_gene: TRBD2
len: 12
v_gene: TRBV30

CDR3aa: ASGIGGGSYNEQF
abundance: NA
d_gene: NA
len: 13
v_gene: TRBV5-1

CDR3aa: AWGASYEQY
abundance: many
d_gene: NA
len: 9
v_gene: TRBV6-6

CDR3aa: AISDLNVGRGQETQY
abundance: NA
d_gene: NA
len: 15
v_gene: TRBV10-3

CDR3aa: ASSKGVAATTNEKLF
abundance: many
d_gene: NA
len: 15
v_gene: TRBV21-1

CDR3aa: SARWLAVGSGEQY
abundance: many
d_gene: TRBD2
len: 13
v_gene: TRBV20-1

CDR3aa: ASSQQTVSYEQY
abundance: many
d_gene: NA
len: 12
v_gene: TRBV4-1

CDR3aa: ANSDLPGHLNYGYT
abundance: NA
d_gene: NA
len: 14
v_gene: TRBV2

CDR3aa: ASSQWGETQY
abundance: few
d_gene: NA
len: 10
v_gene: TRBV3-1

CDR3aa: ASGIRDTEAF
abundance: NA
d_gene: NA
len: 10
v_gene: TRBV6-1

CDR3aa: ASSWDGDYNEQF
abundance: few
d_gene: NA
len: 12
v_gene: TRBV5-1

CDR3aa: ASSPRGDSPLH
abundance: few
d_gene: NA
len: 11
v_gene: TRBV18

CDR3aa: ASSERLAGTQY
abundance: NA
d_gene: TRBD2
len: 11
v_gene: TRBV2

CDR3aa: ASSDLAGGREDTQY
abundance: many
d_gene: TRBD2
len: 14
v_gene: TRBV28

CDR3aa: ASSQDRGSTDTQY
abundance: few
d_gene: TRBD1
len: 13
v_gene: TRBV7-2

CDR3aa: ASFRLGGAPATNEKLF
abundance: many
d_gene: NA
len: 16
v_gene: TRBV21-1

CDR3aa: ASSLGGDEQF
abundance: many
d_gene: NA
len: 10
v_gene: TRBV7-2

CDR3aa: ASSEGQGNSETQY
abundance: many
d_gene: TRBD1
len: 13
v_gene: TRBV25-1

CDR3aa: ASSAGGGYT
abundance: NA
d_gene: NA
len: 9
v_gene: TRBV7-2

CDR3aa: ASSKRYGGSPGYSNQPQH
abundance: many
d_gene: NA
len: 18
v_gene: TRBV21-1

CDR3aa: SARDGTTYEQY
abundance: many
d_gene: NA
len: 11
v_gene: TRBV20-1

CDR3aa: ASSTEGKGTYEQY
abundance: many
d_gene: NA
len: 13
v_gene: TRBV21-1

CDR3aa: ASSYGPDRGELGSSAGNTEAF
abundance: NA
d_gene: NA
len: 21
v_gene: TRBV12-1

CDR3aa: ASSYHPGTGGSGELF
abundance: few
d_gene: TRBD1
len: 15
v_gene: TRBV6-5

CDR3aa: ASSWRPPNGYT
abundance: many
d_gene: NA
len: 11
v_gene: TRBV12-3/TRBV12-4

CDR3aa: ASSFGFVAGGYT
abundance: many
d_gene: NA
len: 12
v_gene: TRBV12-3/TRBV12-4

CDR3aa: AWEQGATSYGYT
abundance: NA
d_gene: TRBD1
len: 12
v_gene: TRBV30

CDR3aa: ATIRTGGNTEAF
abundance: many
d_gene: TRBD1
len: 12
v_gene: TRBV27

CDR3aa: ASSPGTAQWYGYT
abundance: many
d_gene: TRBD1
len: 13
v_gene: TRBV5-1

CDR3aa: ASSEASGGRTDTQY
abundance: NA
d_gene: TRBD2
len: 14
v_gene: TRBV7-9

CDR3aa: ASASSQGGQANYGYT
abundance: NA
d_gene: TRBD1
len: 15
v_gene: TRBV25-1

CDR3aa: ASRGTSGPYEQY
abundance: NA
d_gene: TRBD2
len: 12
v_gene: TRBV2

CDR3aa: SAFSGEGYEQY
abundance: many
d_gene: TRBD2
len: 11
v_gene: TRBV20-1

CDR3aa: ASSLAGGSTDTQY
abundance: many
d_gene: TRBD2
len: 13
v_gene: TRBV4-1

CDR3aa: ASSPRLADRELF
abundance: many
d_gene: TRBD2
len: 12
v_gene: TRBV11-1

CDR3aa: SAGGTGVQPQH
abundance: many
d_gene: TRBD1
len: 11
v_gene: TRBV20-1

CDR3aa: SASTGDQPQH
abundance: few
d_gene: TRBD1
len: 10
v_gene: TRBV20-1

CDR3aa: ASSPGQGETQY
abundance: many
d_gene: TRBD1
len: 11
v_gene: TRBV9

CDR3aa: ASSSNTGSYNEQF
abundance: NA
d_gene: NA
len: 13
v_gene: TRBV5-1

CDR3aa: ASSGGQGGTEAF
abundance: many
d_gene: TRBD1
len: 12
v_gene: TRBV5-6

CDR3aa: ASTDSGKSDEQF
abundance: many
d_gene: NA
len: 12
v_gene: TRBV6-1

CDR3aa: SAHLGGSGNEQF
abundance: many
d_gene: NA
len: 12
v_gene: TRBV29-1

CDR3aa: ASSLSGGANEQF
abundance: many
d_gene: TRBD2
len: 12
v_gene: TRBV12-3/TRBV12-4

CDR3aa: ASGLAGFTGELF
abundance: few
d_gene: TRBD2
len: 12
v_gene: TRBV2